A selection of T cell receptor beta chains follows, all from one sample in a study of patients and donors after allogeneic stem cell transplantation. TCRdb re-analysed the RT-PCR reads in MiXCR, keeping a single row per CDR3 protein. Here the sample spans approximately 150,000 distinct CDR3 sequences, 30% being singletons. Sequenced material: blood, either unsorted or a sorted T cell fraction (not recorded which). Source of these receptors: a human donor who was either an allogeneic HSCT recipient or a stem cell or donor lymphocyte infusion donor (not recorded which). It is not recorded whose cells these are; they may come from a transplant donor. The CDR3 runs from the conserved cysteine through the conserved F or W. A D gene is named only where the DNA matches it firmly. The size entry is marked missing in some rows and otherwise reads once, few, many or a size class.

>TRBJ2-7|TRBV5-1|TRBD1|.
CASSSTGSHEQYF
TGCGCCAGCAGCTCGACAGGGTCCCACGAGCAGTACTTC
>TRBJ2-1|TRBV5-1|TRBD2|.
CASSHSGIMANEQFF
TGCGCCAGCAGCCATAGCGGGATAATGGCCAATGAGCAGTTCTTC
>TRBJ2-5|TRBV12-3/TRBV12-4|.|few
CASSFQGRLQETQYF
TGTGCCAGCAGTTTCCAGGGCCGGCTCCAAGAGACCCAGTACTTC
>TRBJ1-2|TRBV29-1|.|many
CSAWKGSGYTF
TGCAGCGCCTGGAAGGGAAGTGGCTACACCTTC
>TRBJ2-5|TRBV29-1|TRBD2|.
CSVAGASGETQYF
TGCAGCGTTGCTGGGGCTAGCGGAGAGACCCAGTACTTC
>TRBJ1-1|TRBV28|.|few
CASRPRGRDNPTEAFF
TGTGCCAGCAGGCCCCGGGGCCGGGACAACCCCACTGAAGCTTTCTTT
>TRBJ2-5|TRBV3-1|TRBD2|.
CASSQTSGETQYF
TGTGCCAGCAGCCAGACTAGCGGAGAGACCCAGTACTTC
>TRBJ2-5|TRBV14|.|few
CASSPMGRQALGQETQYF
TGTGCCAGCAGCCCTATGGGGAGACAGGCTCTTGGTCAAGAGACCCAGTACTTC
>TRBJ1-5|TRBV6-2/TRBV6-3|.|many
CASSYSRRNQPQHF
TGTGCCAGCAGTTACTCGAGGAGGAATCAGCCCCAGCATTTT
>TRBJ1-5|TRBV27|TRBD1|.
CASRPTGTGYSHDQPQHF
TGTGCCAGCAGACCTACCGGGACAGGGTATTCTCACGATCAGCCCCAGCATTTT
>TRBJ2-2|TRBV9|.|few
CASSDPSDGGELFF
TGTGCCAGCAGCGATCCGTCCGATGGCGGGGAGCTGTTTTTT
>TRBJ2-7|TRBV6-5|TRBD2|.
CASMRLAGDSYEQYF
TGTGCCAGCATGAGACTAGCGGGAGACTCCTACGAGCAGTACTTC
>TRBJ2-3|TRBV5-5|TRBD1|.
CASSLVLTGGIRTDTQYF
TGTGCCAGCAGCTTGGTTCTGACAGGGGGAATCCGAACAGATACGCAGTATTTT
>TRBJ2-7|TRBV6-2/TRBV6-3|.|.
CASSSWGPYEQYF
TGTGCCAGCAGTTCCTGGGGACCGTACGAGCAGTACTTC
>TRBJ2-1|TRBV12-5|.|.
CASGLALKAADEQFF
TGTGCTAGTGGTTTGGCACTCAAAGCAGCGGATGAGCAGTTCTTC
>TRBJ2-5|TRBV6-5|.|few
CASSYPGQETQYF
TGTGCCAGCAGTTACCCAGGGCAGGAGACCCAGTACTTC
>TRBJ2-7|TRBV10-3|.|few
CAISDRGSGEQYF
TGTGCCATCAGTGATAGGGGATCCGGCGAGCAGTACTTC
>TRBJ1-2|TRBV24-1|TRBD1|.
CATSDVDRVGYTF
TGTGCCACCAGTGATGTTGACAGGGTTGGCTACACCTTC
>TRBJ1-2|TRBV20-1|.|.
CSARPGSLKYGYTF
TGCAGTGCTAGACCTGGCAGCCTTAAATATGGCTACACCTTC
>TRBJ1-2|TRBV20-1|TRBD1|few
CSARDRYNYGYTF
TGCAGTGCTAGGGACAGGTATAACTATGGCTACACCTTC
>TRBJ1-2|TRBV12-3/TRBV12-4|.|many
CASSPGLPPNKDTF
TGTGCCAGCAGCCCAGGGCTACCCCCTAATAAAGACACCTTC
>TRBJ1-3|TRBV29-1|.|few
CSVEDRSSGNTIYF
TGCAGCGTTGAAGATCGAAGCTCTGGAAACACCATATATTTT
>TRBJ1-5|TRBV6-2/TRBV6-3|.|few
CASSTPQGSFQPQHF
TGTGCCAGCAGCACCCCACAGGGATCGTTTCAGCCCCAGCATTTT
>TRBJ1-2|TRBV27|.|many
CASRGFYGYTF
TGTGCCAGCAGGGGTTTCTATGGCTACACCTTC
>TRBJ2-3|TRBV7-9|.|few
CASSYVTDTQYF
TGTGCCAGCAGCTATGTCACAGATACGCAGTATTTT
>TRBJ2-7|TRBV6-5|TRBD2|few
CASSPSGTTSYEQYF
TGTGCCAGCAGTCCAAGCGGGACCACCTCCTACGAGCAGTACTTC
>TRBJ2-1|TRBV29-1|TRBD2|once
CSVDELAGDEQFF
TGCAGCGTTGACGAACTAGCGGGAGATGAGCAGTTCTTC
>TRBJ1-1|TRBV20-1|TRBD1|.
CSARDERTGITEAFF
TGCAGTGCTAGAGATGAGCGGACAGGGATAACTGAAGCTTTCTTT
>TRBJ2-7|TRBV6-5|.|.
CASTRTRHSYEQYF
TGTGCCAGCACTCGGACTCGCCACTCCTACGAGCAGTACTTC
>TRBJ2-7|TRBV12-3/TRBV12-4|TRBD2|.
CASSLFGLAGYEQYF
TGTGCCAGCAGCTTATTTGGACTAGCGGGTTACGAGCAGTACTTC
>TRBJ2-5|TRBV4-3|.|medium-sized
CASSQGVGETQYF
TGCGCCAGCAGCCAAGGTGTGGGAGAGACCCAGTACTTC
>TRBJ1-1|TRBV4-1|.|few
CASRADSANTEAFF
TGCGCCAGCAGAGCGGACAGCGCGAACACTGAAGCTTTCTTT
>TRBJ2-7|TRBV28|.|few
CASSLTPDPYEQYF
TGTGCCAGCAGTTTGACTCCTGACCCCTACGAGCAGTACTTC
>TRBJ1-1|TRBV28|.|.
CASSLSGSIAFF
TGTGCCAGCAGTTTATCAGGAAGTATAGCTTTCTTT
>TRBJ2-1|TRBV7-3|.|.
CASSFTGYYNEQFF
TGTGCCAGCAGCTTTACAGGGTACTACAATGAGCAGTTCTTC
>TRBJ2-7|TRBV29-1|.|few
CSVVGRVDYEQYF
TGCAGCGTTGTCGGCAGGGTGGACTACGAGCAGTACTTC
>TRBJ2-3|TRBV27|.|.
CASSLRPLTDTQYF
TGTGCCAGCAGTTTACGACCCCTCACAGATACGCAGTATTTT
>TRBJ1-1|TRBV7-9|.|medium-sized
CASSFMGRGTEAFF
TGTGCCAGCAGCTTCATGGGGAGGGGGACTGAAGCTTTCTTT
>TRBJ2-1|TRBV3-1|.|once
CASSADLYPYNEQFF
TGTGCCAGCAGTGCAGACCTGTACCCGTACAATGAGCAGTTCTTC
>TRBJ2-7|TRBV3-1|.|few
CASSRQTTRYEQYF
TGTGCCAGCAGCAGACAAACGACGCGCTACGAGCAGTACTTC
>TRBJ2-7|TRBV9|.|.
CASSATGTSYEQYF
TGTGCCAGCAGCGCGACCGGGACATCCTACGAGCAGTACTTC
>TRBJ2-1|TRBV12-3/TRBV12-4|TRBD2|.
CASSFHPASGTIPGAYNEQFF
TGTGCCAGCAGTTTTCACCCCGCTAGCGGGACAATCCCGGGGGCCTACAATGAGCAGTTCTTC
>TRBJ1-1|TRBV7-6|TRBD1|few
CASSDTGTGGLLNTEAFF
TGTGCCAGCAGCGACACCGGGACAGGGGGGCTCTTGAACACTGAAGCTTTCTTT
>TRBJ2-5|TRBV7-9|.|.
CASSFAQGARETQYF
TGTGCCAGCAGCTTCGCGCAGGGCGCGAGGGAGACCCAGTACTTC
>TRBJ2-1|TRBV5-1|.|few
CASSFGNEQFF
TGCGCCAGCAGCTTTGGCAATGAGCAGTTCTTC
>TRBJ1-5|TRBV6-2/TRBV6-3|.|many
CASSGSGAGNQPQHF
TGTGCCAGCAGTGGATCAGGTGCAGGCAATCAGCCCCAGCATTTT
>TRBJ2-3|TRBV29-1|.|few
CSVLGDTQYF
TGCAGCGTTCTAGGAGATACGCAGTATTTT
>TRBJ2-5|TRBV12-3/TRBV12-4|.|.
CASSFAQEQETQYF
TGTGCCAGCAGTTTTGCACAGGAGCAAGAGACCCAGTACTTC
>TRBJ2-5|TRBV7-2|TRBD2|.
CASSLYGTSEETQYF
TGTGCCAGCAGCTTATACGGCACTAGCGAGGAGACCCAGTACTTC
>TRBJ1-6|TRBV6-5|.|many
CASSYSGRVGSPLHF
TGTGCCAGCAGTTACTCAGGAAGGGTAGGGTCACCCCTCCACTTT
>TRBJ2-3|TRBV12-3/TRBV12-4|.|few
CASSTYSGFTDTQYF
TGTGCCAGCAGTACTTACAGCGGGTTCACAGATACGCAGTATTTT
>TRBJ2-3|TRBV29-1|.|once
CSVDRFKDTQYF
TGCAGCGTTGACAGGTTCAAAGATACGCAGTATTTT
>TRBJ1-1|TRBV30|.|many
CAWSALGGRNTEAFF
TGTGCCTGGAGTGCCCTGGGAGGGAGGAACACTGAAGCTTTCTTT
>TRBJ2-1|TRBV7-2|TRBD1|.
CASSLDGQAYNEQFF
TGTGCCAGCAGCCTAGATGGACAGGCCTACAATGAGCAGTTCTTC
>TRBJ2-3|TRBV28|TRBD2|.
CASSPTSGSTDTQYF
TGTGCCAGCAGTCCAACTAGCGGGAGCACAGATACGCAGTATTTT